This TCR beta chain was documented in a study of CD8 T cells in ankylosing spondylitis. Germline V lookup: CDR1 SGHKS, CDR2 YYEKEE (reference sequence). CDR3 length equals 14 residues. Trimming left V 3 bases short and J 6 bases short, with 15 bases between. TCRdb re-called the 5' RACE reads with MiXCR, one entry per CDR3 protein. The table records roughly 170,000 distinct CDR3 sequences, 8.5% to 10% of them present only once. There are a few counts of this clonotype. The chain has TRBV5-5 and TRBJ1-2; D is ambiguous. The receptor's source is a female donor with ankylosing spondylitis or in good health (not recorded which). The sample comprised blood, either unsorted or a sorted T cell fraction (not recorded which). The CDR3 DNA reads TGTGCCAGCAGCTGGCAAGGAACGGCAGATGGCTACACCTTC. Its protein is CASSWQGTADGYTF.